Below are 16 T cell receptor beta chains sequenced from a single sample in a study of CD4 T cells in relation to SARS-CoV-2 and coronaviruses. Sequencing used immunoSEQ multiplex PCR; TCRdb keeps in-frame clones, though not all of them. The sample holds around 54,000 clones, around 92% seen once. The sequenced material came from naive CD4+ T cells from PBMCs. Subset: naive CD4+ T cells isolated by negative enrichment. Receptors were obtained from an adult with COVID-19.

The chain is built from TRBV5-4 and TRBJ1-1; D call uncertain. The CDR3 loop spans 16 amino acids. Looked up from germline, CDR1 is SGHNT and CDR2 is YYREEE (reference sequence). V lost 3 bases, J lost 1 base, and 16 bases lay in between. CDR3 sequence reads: CASSSGRMERNTEAFF. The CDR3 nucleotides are TGTGCCAGCAGCTCAGGACGTATGGAGCGGAACACTGAAGCTTTCTTT.

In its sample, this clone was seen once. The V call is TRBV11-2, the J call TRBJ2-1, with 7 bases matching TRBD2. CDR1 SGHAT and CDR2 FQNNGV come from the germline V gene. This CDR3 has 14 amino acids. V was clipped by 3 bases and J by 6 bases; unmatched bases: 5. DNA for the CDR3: TGTGCCAGCAGCTTTTTGCGGGAGTCCAATGAGCAGTTCTTC. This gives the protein CASSFLRESNEQFF.

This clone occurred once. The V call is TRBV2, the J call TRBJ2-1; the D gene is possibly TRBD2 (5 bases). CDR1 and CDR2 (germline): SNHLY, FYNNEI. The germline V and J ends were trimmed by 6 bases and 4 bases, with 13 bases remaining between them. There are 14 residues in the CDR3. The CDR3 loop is CASRVGAVYNEQFF. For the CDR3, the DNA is TGTGCCAGCAGGGTCGGAGCGGTGTACAATGAGCAGTTCTTC.

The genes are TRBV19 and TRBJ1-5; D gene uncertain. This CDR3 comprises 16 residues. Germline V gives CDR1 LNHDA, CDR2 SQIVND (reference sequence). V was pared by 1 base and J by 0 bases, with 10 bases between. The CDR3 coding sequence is TGTGCCAGTAGTATAGCTACTCATTATAGCAATCAGCCCCAGCATTTT. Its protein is CASSIATHYSNQPQHF.

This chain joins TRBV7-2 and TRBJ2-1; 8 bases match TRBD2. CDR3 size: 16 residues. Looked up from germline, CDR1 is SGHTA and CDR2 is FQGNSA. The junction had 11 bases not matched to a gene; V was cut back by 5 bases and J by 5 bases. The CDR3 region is CASSPVSGLEHNEQFF. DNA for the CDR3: TGTGCCAGCAGCCCCGTTTCGGGACTAGAGCACAATGAGCAGTTCTTC.

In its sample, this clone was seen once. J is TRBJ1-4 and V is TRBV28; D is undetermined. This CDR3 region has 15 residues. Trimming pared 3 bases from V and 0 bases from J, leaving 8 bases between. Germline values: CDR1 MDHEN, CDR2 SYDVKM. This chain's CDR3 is CASSFNGATNEKLFF. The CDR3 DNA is TGTGCCAGCAGTTTCAATGGTGCAACTAATGAAAAACTGTTTTTT. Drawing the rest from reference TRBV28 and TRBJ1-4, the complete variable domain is DVKVTQSSRYLVKRTGEKVFLECVQDMDHENMFWYRQDPGLGLRLIYFSYDVKMKEKGDIPEGYSVSREKKERFSLILESASTNQTSMYLCASSFNGATNEKLFFGSGTQLSVL.

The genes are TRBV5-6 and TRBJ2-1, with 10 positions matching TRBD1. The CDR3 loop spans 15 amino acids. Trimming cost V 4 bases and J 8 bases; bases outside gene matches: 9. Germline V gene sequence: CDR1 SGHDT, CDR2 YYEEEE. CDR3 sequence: CASSHSGTGDHEQFF. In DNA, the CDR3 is TGTGCCAGCAGCCACTCCGGGACAGGGGATCATGAGCAGTTCTTC.

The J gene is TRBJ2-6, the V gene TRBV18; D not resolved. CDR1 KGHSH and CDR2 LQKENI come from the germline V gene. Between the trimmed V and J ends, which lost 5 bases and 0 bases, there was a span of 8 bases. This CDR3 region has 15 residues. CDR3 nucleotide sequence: TGTGCCAGCTCAAGGATATACTCTGGGGCCAACGTCCTGACTTTC. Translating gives CASSRIYSGANVLTF. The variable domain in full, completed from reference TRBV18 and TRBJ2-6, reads NAGVMQNPRHLVRRRGQEARLRCSPMKGHSHVYWYRQLPEEGLKFMVYLQKENIIDESGMPKERFSAEFPKEGPSILRIQQVVRGDSAAYFCASSRIYSGANVLTFGAGSRLTVL.

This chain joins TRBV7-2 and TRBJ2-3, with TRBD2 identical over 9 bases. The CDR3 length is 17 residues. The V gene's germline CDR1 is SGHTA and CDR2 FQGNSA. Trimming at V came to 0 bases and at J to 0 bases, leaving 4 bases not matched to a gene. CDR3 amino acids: CASSLAAGGPSTDTQYF. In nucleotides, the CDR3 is TGTGCCAGCAGCTTAGCAGCGGGGGGCCCTAGCACAGATACGCAGTATTTT.

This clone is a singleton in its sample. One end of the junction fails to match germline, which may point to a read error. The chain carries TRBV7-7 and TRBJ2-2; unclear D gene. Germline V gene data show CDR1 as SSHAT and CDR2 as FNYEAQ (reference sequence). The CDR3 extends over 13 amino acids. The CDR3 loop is CASSFGDTGELFF. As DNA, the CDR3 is TGTGCTAGCAGCTTTGGGGATACCGGGGAGCTGTTTTTT.

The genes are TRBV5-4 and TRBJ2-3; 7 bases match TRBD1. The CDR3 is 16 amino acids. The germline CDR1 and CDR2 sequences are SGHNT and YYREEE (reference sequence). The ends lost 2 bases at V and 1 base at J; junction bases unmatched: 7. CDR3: CASSLETGAGTDTQYF. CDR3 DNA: TGTGCCAGCAGCTTAGAAACAGGGGCGGGCACAGATACGCAGTATTTT.

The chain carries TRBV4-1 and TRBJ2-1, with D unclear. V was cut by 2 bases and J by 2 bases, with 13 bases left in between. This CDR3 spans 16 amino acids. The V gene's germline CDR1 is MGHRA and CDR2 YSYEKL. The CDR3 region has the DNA TGCGCCAGCAGCCAAAACTCGCGGCCGGCCTACAATGAGCAGTTCTTC. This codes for CASSQNSRPAYNEQFF.

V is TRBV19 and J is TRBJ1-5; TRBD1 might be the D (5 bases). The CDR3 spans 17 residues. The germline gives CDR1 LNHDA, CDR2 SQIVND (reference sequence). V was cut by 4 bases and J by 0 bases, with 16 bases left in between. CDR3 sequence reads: CASSKEPAGYSNQPQHF. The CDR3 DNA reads TGTGCCAGTAGTAAAGAACCGGCAGGGTATAGCAATCAGCCCCAGCATTTT.

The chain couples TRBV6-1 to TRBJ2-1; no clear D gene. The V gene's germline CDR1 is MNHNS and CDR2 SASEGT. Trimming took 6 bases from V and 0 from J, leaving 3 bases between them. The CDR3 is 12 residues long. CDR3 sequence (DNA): TGTGCCAGCAGGAGCTCCTACAATGAGCAGTTCTTC. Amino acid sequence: CASRSSYNEQFF.

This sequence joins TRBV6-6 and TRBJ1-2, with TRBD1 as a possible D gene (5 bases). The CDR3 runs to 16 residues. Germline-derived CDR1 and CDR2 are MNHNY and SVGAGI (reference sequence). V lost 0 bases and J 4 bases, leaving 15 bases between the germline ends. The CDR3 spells CASSYSTMPGVYGYTF. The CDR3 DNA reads TGTGCCAGCAGTTACTCGACCATGCCGGGGGTCTATGGCTACACCTTC.

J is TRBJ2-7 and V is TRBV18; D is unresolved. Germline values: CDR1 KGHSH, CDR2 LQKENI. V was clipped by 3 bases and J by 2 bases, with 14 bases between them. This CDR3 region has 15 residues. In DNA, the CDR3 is TGTGCCAGCTCACCGGGAAAGGGTACCACCTACGAGCAGTACTTC. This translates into CASSPGKGTTYEQYF.